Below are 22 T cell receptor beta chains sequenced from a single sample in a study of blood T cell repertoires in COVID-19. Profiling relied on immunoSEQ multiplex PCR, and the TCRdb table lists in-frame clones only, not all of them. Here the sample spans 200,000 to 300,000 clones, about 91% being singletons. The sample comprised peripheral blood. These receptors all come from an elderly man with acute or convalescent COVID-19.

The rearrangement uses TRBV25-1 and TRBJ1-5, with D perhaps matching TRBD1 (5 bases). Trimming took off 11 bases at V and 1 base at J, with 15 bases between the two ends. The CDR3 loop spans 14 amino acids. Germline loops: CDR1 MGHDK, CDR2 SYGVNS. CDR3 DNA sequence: TGTGCCGCTCGTGGAGGGGCAAGCAATCAGCCCCAGCATTTT. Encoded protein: CAARGGASNQPQHF.

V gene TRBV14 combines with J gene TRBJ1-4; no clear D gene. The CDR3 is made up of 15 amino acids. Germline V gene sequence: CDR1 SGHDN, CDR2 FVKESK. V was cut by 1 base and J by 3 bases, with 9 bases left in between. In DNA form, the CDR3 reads TGTGCCAGCAGCCAAGCCCGGGGAGCTAATGAAAAACTGTTTTTT. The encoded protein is CASSQARGANEKLFF.

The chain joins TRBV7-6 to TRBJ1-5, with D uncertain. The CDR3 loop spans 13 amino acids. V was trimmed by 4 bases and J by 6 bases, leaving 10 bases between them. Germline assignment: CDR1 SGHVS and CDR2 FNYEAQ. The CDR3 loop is CASSWEDGQPQHF. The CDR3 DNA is TGTGCCAGCAGCTGGGAGGATGGTCAGCCCCAGCATTTT. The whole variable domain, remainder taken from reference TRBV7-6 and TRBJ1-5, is GAGVSQSPRYKVTKRGQDVALRCDPISGHVSLYWYRQALGQGPEFLTYFNYEAQQDKSGLPNDRFSAERPEGSISTLTIQRTEQRDSAMYRCASSWEDGQPQHFGDGTRLSIL.

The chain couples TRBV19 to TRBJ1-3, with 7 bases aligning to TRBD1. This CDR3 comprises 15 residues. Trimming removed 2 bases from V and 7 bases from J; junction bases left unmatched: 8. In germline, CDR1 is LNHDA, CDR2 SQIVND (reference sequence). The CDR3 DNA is TGTGCCAGTAGTATATCCCGACAGGGAAGGAACACCATATATTTT. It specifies CASSISRQGRNTIYF.

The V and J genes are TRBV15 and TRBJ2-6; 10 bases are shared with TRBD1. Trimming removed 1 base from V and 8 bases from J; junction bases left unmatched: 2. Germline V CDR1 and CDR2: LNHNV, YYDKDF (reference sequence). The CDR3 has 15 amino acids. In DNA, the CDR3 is TGTGCCACCAGCAGAGGACAGGGGGCGACCAACGTCCTGACTTTC. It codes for CATSRGQGATNVLTF.

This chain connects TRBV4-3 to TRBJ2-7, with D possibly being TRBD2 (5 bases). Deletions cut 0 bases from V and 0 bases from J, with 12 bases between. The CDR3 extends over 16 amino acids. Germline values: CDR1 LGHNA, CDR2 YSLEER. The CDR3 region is CASSQEGSATSYEQYF. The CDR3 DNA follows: TGCGCCAGCAGCCAAGAGGGTAGCGCCACCTCCTACGAGCAGTACTTC.

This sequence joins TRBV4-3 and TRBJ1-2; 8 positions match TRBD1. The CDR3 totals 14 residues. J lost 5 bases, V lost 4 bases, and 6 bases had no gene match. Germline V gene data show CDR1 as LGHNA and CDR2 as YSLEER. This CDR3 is CASSRVTGAYGYTF. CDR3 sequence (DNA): TGCGCCAGCAGCCGGGTGACAGGGGCTTATGGCTACACCTTC.

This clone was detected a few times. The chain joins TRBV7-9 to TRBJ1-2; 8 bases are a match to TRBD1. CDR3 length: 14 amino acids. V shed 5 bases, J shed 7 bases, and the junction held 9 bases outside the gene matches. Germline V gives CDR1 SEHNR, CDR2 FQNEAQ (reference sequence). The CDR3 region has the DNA TGTGCCAGCAGCGAACAGACAGGGGCAGGTGGCTACACCTTC. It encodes CASSEQTGAGGYTF.

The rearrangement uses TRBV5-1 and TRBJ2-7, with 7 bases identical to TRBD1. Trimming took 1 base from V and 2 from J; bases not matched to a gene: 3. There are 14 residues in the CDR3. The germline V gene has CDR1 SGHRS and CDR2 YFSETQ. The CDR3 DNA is TGCGCCAGCAGCTTGACAGGGGCTGCCTACGAGCAGTACTTC. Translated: CASSLTGAAYEQYF. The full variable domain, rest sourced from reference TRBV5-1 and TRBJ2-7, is KAGVTQTPRYLIKTRGQQVTLSCSPISGHRSVSWYQQTPGQGLQFLFEYFSETQRNKGNFPGRFSGRQFSNSRSEMNVSTLELGDSALYLCASSLTGAAYEQYFGPGTRLTVT.

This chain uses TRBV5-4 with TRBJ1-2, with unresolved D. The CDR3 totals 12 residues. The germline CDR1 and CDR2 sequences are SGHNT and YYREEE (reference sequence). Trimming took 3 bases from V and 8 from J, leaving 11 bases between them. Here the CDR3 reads CASSSPREGYTF. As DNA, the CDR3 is TGTGCCAGCAGCTCCCCCCGGGAAGGCTACACCTTC. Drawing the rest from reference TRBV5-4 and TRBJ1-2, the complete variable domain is ETGVTQSPTHLIKTRGQQVTLRCSSQSGHNTVSWYQQALGQGPQFIFQYYREEENGRGNFPPRFSGLQFPNYSSELNVNALELDDSALYLCASSSPREGYTFGSGTRLTVV.

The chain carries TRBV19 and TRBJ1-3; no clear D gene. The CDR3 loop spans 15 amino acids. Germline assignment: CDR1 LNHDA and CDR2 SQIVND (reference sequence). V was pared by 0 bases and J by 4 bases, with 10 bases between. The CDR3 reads CASSIDARVGNTIYF. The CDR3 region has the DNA TGTGCCAGTAGTATAGATGCGCGAGTCGGAAACACCATATATTTT.

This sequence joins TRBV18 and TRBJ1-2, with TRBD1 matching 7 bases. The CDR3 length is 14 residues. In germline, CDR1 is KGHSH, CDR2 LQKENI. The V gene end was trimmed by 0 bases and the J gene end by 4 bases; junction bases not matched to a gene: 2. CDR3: CASSPPTGTYGYTF. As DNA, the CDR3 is TGTGCCAGCTCACCACCGACAGGGACCTATGGCTACACCTTC. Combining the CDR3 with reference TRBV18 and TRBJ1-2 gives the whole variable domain NAGVMQNPRHLVRRRGQEARLRCSPMKGHSHVYWYRQLPEEGLKFMVYLQKENIIDESGMPKERFSAEFPKEGPSILRIQQVVRGDSAAYFCASSPPTGTYGYTFGSGTRLTVV.

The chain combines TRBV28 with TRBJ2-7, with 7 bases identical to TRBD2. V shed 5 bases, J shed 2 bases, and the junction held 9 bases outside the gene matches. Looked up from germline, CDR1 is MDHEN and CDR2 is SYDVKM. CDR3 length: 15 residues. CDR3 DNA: TGTGCCAGCAGTGGGGTAGCGGGCCTTCCCTACGAGCAGTACTTC. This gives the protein CASSGVAGLPYEQYF.

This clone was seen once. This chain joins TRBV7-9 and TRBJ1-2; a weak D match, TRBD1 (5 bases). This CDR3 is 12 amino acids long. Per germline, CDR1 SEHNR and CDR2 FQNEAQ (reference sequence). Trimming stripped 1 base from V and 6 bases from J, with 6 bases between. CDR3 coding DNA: TGTGCCAGCAGCTTAGGCAGGGATGGCTACACCTTC. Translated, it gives CASSLGRDGYTF.

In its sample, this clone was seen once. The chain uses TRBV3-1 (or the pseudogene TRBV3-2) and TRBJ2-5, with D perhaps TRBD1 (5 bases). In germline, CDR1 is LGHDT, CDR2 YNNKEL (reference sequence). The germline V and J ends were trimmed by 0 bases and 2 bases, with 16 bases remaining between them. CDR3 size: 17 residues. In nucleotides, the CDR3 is TGTGCCAGCAGCCAAGACGTTCAGGGAATATTACAAGAGACCCAGTACTTC. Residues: CASSQDVQGILQETQYF.

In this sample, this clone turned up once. The CDR3 sequence: CASSTGGADYGYTF. The CDR3 region has the DNA TGTGCCAGCAGTACAGGGGGCGCGGACTATGGCTACACCTTC. V gene TRBV6-6 combines with J gene TRBJ1-2; 9 nucleotides match TRBD1. From germline, CDR1 is MNHNY and CDR2 SVGAGI (reference sequence). This CDR3 contains 14 residues. V lost 5 bases and J lost 3; bases outside the gene matches: 4.

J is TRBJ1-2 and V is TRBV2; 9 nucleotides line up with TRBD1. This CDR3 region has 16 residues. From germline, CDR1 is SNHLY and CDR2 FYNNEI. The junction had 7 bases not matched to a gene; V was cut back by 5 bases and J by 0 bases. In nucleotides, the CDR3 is TGTGCCAGCAGTCGGGACAGGGAGGCGTCTAACTATGGCTACACCTTC. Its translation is CASSRDREASNYGYTF.

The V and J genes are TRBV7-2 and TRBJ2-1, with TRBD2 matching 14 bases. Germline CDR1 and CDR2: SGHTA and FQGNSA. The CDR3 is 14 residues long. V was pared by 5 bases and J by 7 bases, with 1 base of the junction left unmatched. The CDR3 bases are TGTGCCAGCAGCGGGACTAGCGGGGGTAATGAGCAGTTCTTC. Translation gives CASSGTSGGNEQFF.

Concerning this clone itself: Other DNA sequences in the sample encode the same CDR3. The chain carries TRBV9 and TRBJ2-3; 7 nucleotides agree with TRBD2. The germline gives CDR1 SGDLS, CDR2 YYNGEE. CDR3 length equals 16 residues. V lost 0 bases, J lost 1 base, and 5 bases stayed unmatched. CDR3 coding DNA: TGTGCCAGCAGCGTAGGGGCTAGCGGCGGCACAGATACGCAGTATTTT. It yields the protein CASSVGASGGTDTQYF.

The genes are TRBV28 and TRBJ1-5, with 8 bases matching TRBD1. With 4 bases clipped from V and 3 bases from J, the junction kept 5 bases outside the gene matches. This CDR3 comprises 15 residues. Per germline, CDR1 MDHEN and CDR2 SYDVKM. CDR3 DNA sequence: TGTGCCAGCAGTTCCGGACAGGGTGACAATCAGCCCCAGCATTTT. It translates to CASSSGQGDNQPQHF.

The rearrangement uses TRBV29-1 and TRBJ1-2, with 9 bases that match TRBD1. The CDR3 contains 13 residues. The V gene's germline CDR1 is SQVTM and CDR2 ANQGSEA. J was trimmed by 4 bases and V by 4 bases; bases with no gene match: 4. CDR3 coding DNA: TGCAGCGTTGGGGACAGGGCTCCCTATGGCTACACCTTC. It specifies CSVGDRAPYGYTF.

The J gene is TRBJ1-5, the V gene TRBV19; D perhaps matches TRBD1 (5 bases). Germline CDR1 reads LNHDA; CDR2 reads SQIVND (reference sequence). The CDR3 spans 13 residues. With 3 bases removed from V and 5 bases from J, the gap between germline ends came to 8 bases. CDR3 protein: CASSIWGDQPQHF. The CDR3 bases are TGTGCCAGTAGTATTTGGGGCGATCAGCCCCAGCATTTT. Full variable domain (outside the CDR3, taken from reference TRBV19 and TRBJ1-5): DGGITQSPKYLFRKEGQNVTLSCEQNLNHDAMYWYRQDPGQGLRLIYYSQIVNDFQKGDIAEGYSVSREKKESFPLTVTSAQKNPTAFYLCASSIWGDQPQHFGDGTRLSIL.